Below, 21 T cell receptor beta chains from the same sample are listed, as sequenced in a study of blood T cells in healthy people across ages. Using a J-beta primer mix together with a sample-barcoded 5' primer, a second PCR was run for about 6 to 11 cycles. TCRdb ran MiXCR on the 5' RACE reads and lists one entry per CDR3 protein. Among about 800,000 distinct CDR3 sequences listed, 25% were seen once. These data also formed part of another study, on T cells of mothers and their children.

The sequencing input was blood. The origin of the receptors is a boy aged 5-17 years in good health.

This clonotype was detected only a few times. CDR3 bases: TGCGCCAGCAGCATCGACAGGGGTGGAAATGAGCAGTTCTTC. Its protein is CASSIDRGGNEQFF. The V gene is TRBV5-1, the J gene TRBJ2-5; 8 nucleotides line up with TRBD1. Judging by the DNA end, TRBJ2-1 fits better; the J call may be wrong. The CDR3 is 14 residues long. Looked up from germline, CDR1 is SGHRS and CDR2 is YFSETQ.

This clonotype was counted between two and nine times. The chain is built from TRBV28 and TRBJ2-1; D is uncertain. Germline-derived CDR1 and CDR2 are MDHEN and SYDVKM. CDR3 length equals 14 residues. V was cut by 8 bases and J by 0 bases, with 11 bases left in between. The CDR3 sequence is CASAYSLSYNEQFF. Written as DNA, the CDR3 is TGTGCCAGCGCGTACTCCCTCTCCTACAATGAGCAGTTCTTC.

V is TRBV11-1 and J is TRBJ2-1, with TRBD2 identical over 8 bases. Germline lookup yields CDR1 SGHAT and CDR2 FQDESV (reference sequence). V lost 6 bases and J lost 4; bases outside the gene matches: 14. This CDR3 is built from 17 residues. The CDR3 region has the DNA TGTGCCAGCAGTTCCCCCAGCCCAGCGGGAGTTTACAATGAGCAGTTCTTC. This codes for CASSSPSPAGVYNEQFF.

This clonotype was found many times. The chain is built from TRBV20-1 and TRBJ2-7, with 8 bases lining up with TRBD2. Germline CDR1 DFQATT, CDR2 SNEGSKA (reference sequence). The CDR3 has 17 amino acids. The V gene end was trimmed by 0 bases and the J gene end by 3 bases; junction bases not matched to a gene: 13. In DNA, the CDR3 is TGCAGTGCTAGAGATTGGGGACGGCCGGGACTAGGCTACGAGCAGTACTTC. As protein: CSARDWGRPGLGYEQYF.

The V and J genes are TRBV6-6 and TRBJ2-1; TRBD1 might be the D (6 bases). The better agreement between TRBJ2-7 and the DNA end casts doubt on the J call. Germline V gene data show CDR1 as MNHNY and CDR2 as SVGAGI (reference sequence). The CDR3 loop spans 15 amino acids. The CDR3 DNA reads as TGTGCCAGCAGTTACGGCGCAGGGGCTGGATACGAGCAGTACTTC. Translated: CASSYGAGAGYEQYF.

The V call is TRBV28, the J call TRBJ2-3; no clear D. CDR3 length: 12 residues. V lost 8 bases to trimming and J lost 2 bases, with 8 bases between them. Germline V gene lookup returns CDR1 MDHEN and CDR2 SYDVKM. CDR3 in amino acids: CASSDFTDTQYF. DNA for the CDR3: TGTGCCAGCTCAGACTTCACAGATACGCAGTATTTT.

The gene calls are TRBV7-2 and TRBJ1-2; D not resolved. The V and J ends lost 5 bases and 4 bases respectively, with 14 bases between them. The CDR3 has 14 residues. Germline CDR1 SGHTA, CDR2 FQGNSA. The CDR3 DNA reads TGTGCCAGCAGCCCTTACATGACCGCCTATGGCTACACCTTC. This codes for CASSPYMTAYGYTF.

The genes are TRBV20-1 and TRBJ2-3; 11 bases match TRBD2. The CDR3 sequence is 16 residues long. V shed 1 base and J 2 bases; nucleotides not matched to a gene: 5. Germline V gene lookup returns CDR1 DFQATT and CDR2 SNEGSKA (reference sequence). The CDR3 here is CSARAAGLAVTDTQYF. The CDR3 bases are TGCAGTGCTAGAGCCGCGGGACTAGCGGTCACAGATACGCAGTATTTT.

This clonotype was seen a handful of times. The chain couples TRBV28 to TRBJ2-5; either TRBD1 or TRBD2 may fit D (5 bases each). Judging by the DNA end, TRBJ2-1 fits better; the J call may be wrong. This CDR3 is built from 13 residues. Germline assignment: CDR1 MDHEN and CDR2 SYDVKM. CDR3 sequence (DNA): TGTGCCAGCAGTGGCCTCGAGGGGAATGAGCAGTTCTTC. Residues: CASSGLEGNEQFF.

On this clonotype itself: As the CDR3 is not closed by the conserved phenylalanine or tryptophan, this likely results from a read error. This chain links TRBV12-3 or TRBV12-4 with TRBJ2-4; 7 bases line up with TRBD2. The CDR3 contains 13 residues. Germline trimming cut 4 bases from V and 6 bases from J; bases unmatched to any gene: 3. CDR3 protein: CASSSTGGNIQYV. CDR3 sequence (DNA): TGTGCCAGCAGTTCTACGGGGGGAAACATTCAGTACGTC.

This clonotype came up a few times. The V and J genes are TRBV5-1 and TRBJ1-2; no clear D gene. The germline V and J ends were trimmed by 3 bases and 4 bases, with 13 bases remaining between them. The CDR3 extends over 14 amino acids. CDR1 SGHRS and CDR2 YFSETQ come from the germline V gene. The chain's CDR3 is CASSYDGGIYGYTF. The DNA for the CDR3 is TGCGCCAGCAGCTACGACGGAGGTATCTATGGCTACACCTTC.

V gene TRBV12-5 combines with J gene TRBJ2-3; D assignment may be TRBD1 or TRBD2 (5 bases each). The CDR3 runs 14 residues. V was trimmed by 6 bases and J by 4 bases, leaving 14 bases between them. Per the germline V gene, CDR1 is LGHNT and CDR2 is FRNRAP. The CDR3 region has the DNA TGTGCTAGTGGACTCGGGACCGGGCCAGATACGCAGTATTTT. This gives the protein CASGLGTGPDTQYF.

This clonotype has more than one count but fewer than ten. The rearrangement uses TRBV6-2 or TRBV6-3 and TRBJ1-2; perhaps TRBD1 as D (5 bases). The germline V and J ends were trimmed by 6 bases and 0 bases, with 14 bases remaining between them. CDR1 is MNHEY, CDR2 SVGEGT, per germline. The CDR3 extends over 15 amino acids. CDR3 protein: CASRTGTVANYGYTF. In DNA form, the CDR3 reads TGTGCCAGCAGAACTGGGACCGTTGCTAACTATGGCTACACCTTC.

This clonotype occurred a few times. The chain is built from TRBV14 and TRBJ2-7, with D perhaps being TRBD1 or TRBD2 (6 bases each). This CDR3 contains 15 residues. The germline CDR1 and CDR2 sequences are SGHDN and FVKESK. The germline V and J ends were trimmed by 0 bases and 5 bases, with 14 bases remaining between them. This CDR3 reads CASSQDWRGTDEQYF. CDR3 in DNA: TGTGCCAGCAGCCAAGATTGGAGGGGGACCGACGAGCAGTACTTC.

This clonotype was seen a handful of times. The CDR3 sequence: CASSGGALNEQFF. The CDR3 DNA sequence: TGTGCCAGCAGCGGGGGGGCCCTCAATGAGCAGTTCTTC. This chain uses TRBV12-3 or TRBV12-4 with TRBJ2-1; TRBD2 aligns across 8 bases. The CDR3 has 13 amino acids. V dropped 6 bases and J dropped 6; count of bases not matched to a gene: 4.

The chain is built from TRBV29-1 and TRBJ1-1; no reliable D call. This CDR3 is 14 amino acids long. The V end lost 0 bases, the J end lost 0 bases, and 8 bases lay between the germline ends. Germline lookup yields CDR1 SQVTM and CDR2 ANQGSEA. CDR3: CSVEDQAVNTEAFF. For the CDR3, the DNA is TGCAGCGTTGAAGATCAGGCAGTGAACACTGAAGCTTTCTTT.

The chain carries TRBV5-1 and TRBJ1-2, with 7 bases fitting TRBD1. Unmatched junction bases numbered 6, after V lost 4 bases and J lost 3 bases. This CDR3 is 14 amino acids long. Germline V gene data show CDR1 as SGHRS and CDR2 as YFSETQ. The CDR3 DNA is TGCGCCAGCAGCCCCGGGACAGTAGACTATGGCTACACCTTC. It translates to CASSPGTVDYGYTF.

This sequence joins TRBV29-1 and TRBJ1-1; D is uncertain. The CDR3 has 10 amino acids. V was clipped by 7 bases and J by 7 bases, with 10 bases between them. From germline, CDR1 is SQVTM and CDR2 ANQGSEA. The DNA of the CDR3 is TGCAGCGCGAGCACCGATGAAGCTTTCTTT. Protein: CSASTDEAFF.

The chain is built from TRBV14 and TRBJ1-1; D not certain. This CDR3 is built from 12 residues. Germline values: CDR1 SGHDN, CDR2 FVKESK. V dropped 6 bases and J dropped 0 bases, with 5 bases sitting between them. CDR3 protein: CASRPMNTEAFF. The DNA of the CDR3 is TGTGCCAGCAGACCCATGAACACTGAAGCTTTCTTT.

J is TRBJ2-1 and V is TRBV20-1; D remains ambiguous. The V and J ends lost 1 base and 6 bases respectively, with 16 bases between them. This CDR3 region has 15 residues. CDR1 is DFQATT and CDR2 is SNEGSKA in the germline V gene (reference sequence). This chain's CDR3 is CSARVLSNYGNEQFF. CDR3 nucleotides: TGCAGTGCTAGAGTTCTCTCAAACTACGGCAATGAGCAGTTCTTC.

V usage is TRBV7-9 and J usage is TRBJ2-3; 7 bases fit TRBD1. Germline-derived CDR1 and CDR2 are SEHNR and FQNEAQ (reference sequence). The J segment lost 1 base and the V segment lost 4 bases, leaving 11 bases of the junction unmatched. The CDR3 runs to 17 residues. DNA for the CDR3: TGTGCCAGCAGCTCCCCCAGGGGGTCCCGGGGCACAGATACGCAGTATTTT. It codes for CASSSPRGSRGTDTQYF.